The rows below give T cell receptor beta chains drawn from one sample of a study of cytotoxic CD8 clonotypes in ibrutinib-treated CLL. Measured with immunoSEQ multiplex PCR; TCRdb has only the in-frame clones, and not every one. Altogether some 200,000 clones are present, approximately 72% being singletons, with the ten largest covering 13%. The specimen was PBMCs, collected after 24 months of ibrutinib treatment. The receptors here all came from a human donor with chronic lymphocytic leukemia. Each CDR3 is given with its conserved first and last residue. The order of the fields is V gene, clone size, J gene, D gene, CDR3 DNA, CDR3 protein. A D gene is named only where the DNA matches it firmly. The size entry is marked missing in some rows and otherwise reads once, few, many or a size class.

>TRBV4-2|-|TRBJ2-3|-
TGTGCCAGCAGCCAAGGCGTGGATACGCAGTATTTT
CASSQGVDTQYF
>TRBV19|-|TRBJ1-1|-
TGTGCCAGTGAGGAACGGGGATGGTACACTGAAGCTTTCTTT
CASEERGWYTEAFF
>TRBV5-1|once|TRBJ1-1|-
TGCGCCAGCAGCCCAGACGGACAGAGGAACACTGAAGCTTTCTTT
CASSPDGQRNTEAFF
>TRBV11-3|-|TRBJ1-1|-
TGTGCCAGCAGCCTTAGGACAGACACTGAAGCTTTCTTT
CASSLRTDTEAFF
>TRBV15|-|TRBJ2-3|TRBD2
TGTGCCACCAGCTCACGACTAGCGGTAGATACGCAGTATTTT
CATSSRLAVDTQYF
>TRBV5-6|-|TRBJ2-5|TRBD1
TGTGCCAGCAGCTCCGGGACAGGGGGCGCCGAGACCCAGTACTTC
CASSSGTGGAETQYF
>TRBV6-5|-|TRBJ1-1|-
TGTGCCAGCAGTTACGAGCACAACACTGAAGCTTTCTTT
CASSYEHNTEAFF
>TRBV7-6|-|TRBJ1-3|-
TGTGCCAGCAGCTTTGCAGCTCGAGAGGAACCTGGAAACACCATATATTTT
CASSFAAREEPGNTIYF
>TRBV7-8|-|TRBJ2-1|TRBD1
TGTGCCAGCAGCTTAGGGAGGGACAGGCAGGCTTACAATGAGCAGTTCTTC
CASSLGRDRQAYNEQFF
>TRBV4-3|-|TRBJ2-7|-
TGCGCCAGCAGCCAAGATATTAGGGGGAGTGCCTACGAGCAGTACTTC
CASSQDIRGSAYEQYF
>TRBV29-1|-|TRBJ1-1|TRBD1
TGCAGCGCTACTACTGGGGACAGCACTGAAGCTTTCTTT
CSATTGDSTEAFF
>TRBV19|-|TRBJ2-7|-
TGTGCCAGTAGTATAGGGTCCCTCTCCTACGAGCAGTACTTC
CASSIGSLSYEQYF
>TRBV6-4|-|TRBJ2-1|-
TGTGCCAGCAGTGCTGGTCCCGGGCTTCTAAATGAGCAGTTCTTC
CASSAGPGLLNEQFF
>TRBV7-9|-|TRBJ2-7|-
TGTGCCAGCAGCTCACCGGGGCCTGTAGGATCGTACGAGCAGTACTTC
CASSSPGPVGSYEQYF
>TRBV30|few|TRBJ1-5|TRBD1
TGTGCCTGGAGTGGTAAGTTTGCAGGGACAGCTAATCAGCCCCAGCATTTT
CAWSGKFAGTANQPQHF
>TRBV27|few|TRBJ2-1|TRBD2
TGTGCCAGCGGAGGACTAGCGGGAGTTGGCTCCTACAATGAGCAGTTCTTC
CASGGLAGVGSYNEQFF
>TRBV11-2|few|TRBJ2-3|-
TGTGCCAGCAGCCCCACGCGGTTTGCAGATACGCAGTATTTT
CASSPTRFADTQYF
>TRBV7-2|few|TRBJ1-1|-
TGTGCCAGCAGCGGCATTTTAAACACTGAAGCTTTCTTT
CASSGILNTEAFF